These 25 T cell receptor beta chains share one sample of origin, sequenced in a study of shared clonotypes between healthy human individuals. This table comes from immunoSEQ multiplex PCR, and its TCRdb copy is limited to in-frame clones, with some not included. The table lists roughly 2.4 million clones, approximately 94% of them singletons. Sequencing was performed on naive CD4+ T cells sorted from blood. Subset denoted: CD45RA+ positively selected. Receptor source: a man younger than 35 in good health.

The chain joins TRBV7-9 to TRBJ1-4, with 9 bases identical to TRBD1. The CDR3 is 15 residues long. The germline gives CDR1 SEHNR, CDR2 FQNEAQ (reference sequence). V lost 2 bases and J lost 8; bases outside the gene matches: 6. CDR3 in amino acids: CASSLTGGADEKLFF. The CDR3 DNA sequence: TGTGCCAGCAGCTTAACAGGGGGCGCAGACGAAAAACTGTTTTTT. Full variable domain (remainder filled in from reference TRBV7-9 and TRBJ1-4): DTGVSQNPRHKITKRGQNVTFRCDPISEHNRLYWYRQTLGQGPEFLTYFQNEAQLEKSRLLSDRFSAERPKGSFSTLEIQRTEQGDSAMYLCASSLTGGADEKLFFGSGTQLSVL.

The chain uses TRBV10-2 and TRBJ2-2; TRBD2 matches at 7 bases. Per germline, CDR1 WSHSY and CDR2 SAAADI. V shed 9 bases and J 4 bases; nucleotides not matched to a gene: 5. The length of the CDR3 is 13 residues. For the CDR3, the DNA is TGCGCCAGAGGGACTACCCTCACCGGGGAGCTGTTTTTT. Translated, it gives CARGTTLTGELFF.

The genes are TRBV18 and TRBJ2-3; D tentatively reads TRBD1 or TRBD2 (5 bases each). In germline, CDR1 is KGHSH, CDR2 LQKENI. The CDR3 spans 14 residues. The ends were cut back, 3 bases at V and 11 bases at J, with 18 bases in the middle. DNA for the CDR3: TGTGCCAGCTCACCCGGGGCGGAGTCGGGCAGGCAGTATTTT. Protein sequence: CASSPGAESGRQYF.

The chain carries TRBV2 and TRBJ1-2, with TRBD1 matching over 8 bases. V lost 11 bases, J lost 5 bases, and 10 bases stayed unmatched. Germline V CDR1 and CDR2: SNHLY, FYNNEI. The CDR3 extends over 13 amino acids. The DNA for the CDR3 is TGTGCCTCCAGGCAGGGGGCCGGGTATGGCTACACCTTC. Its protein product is CASRQGAGYGYTF.

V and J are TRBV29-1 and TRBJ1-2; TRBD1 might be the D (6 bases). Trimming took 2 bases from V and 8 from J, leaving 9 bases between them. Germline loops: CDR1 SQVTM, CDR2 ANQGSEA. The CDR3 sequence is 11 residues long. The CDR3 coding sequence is TGCAGCGTTGAACAGGGGCGAGGCTACACCTTC. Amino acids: CSVEQGRGYTF. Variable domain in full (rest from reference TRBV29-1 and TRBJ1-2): SAVISQKPSRDICQRGTSLTIQCQVDSQVTMMFWYRQQPGQSLTLIATANQGSEATYESGFVIDKFPISRPNLTFSTLTVSNMSPEDSSIYLCSVEQGRGYTFGSGTRLTVV.

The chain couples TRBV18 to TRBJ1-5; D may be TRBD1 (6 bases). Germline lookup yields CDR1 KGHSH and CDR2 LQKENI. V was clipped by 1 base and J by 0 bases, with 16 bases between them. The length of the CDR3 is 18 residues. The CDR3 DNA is TGTGCCAGCTCACCACTGGCGGCAGGGGCATATAGCAATCAGCCCCAGCATTTT. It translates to CASSPLAAGAYSNQPQHF.

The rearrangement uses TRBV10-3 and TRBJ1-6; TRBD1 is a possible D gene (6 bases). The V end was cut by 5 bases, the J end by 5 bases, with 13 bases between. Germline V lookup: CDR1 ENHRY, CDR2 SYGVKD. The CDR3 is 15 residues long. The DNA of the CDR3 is TGTGCCATCAGTCCCGGGACATCTCATAATTCACCCCTCCACTTT. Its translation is CAISPGTSHNSPLHF.

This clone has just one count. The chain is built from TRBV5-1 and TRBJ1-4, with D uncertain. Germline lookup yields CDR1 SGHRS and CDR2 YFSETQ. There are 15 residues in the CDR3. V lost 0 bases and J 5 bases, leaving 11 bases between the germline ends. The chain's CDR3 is CASSLESGENEKLFF. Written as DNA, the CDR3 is TGCGCCAGCAGCTTGGAATCGGGAGAGAATGAAAAACTGTTTTTT.

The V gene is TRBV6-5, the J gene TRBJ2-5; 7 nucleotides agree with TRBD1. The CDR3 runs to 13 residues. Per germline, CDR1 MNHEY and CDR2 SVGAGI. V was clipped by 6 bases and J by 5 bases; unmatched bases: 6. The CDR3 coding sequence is TGTGCCAGCAGATTCGGGACAGTCGAGACCCAGTACTTC. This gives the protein CASRFGTVETQYF.

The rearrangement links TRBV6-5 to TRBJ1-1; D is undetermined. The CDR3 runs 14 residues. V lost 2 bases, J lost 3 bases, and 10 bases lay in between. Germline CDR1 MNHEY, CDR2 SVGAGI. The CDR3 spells CASSYGGFDTEAFF. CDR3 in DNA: TGTGCCAGCAGTTACGGTGGTTTTGACACTGAAGCTTTCTTT.

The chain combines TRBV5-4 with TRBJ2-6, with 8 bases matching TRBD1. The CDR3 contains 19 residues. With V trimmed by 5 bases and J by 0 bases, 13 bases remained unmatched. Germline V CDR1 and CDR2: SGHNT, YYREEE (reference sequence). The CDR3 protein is CASRYGTGEIFSGANVLTF. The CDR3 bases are TGTGCCAGCAGGTACGGGACAGGCGAAATTTTCTCTGGGGCCAACGTCCTGACTTTC.

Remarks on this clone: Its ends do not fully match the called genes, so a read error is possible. This CDR3 is CASSLGLADQETQYF. The CDR3 region has the DNA TGTGCTAGCAGCTTGGGACTAGCGGACCAAGAGACCCAGTACTTC. The gene calls are TRBV7-7 and TRBJ2-5, with 11 bases matching TRBD2. CDR1 is SSHAT and CDR2 is FNYEAQ in the germline V gene (reference sequence). This CDR3 region has 15 residues.

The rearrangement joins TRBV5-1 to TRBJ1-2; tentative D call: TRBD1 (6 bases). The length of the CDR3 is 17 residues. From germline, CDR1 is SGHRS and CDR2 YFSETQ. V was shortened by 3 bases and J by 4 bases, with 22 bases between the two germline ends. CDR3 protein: CASSSDGIGGESYGYTF. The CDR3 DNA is TGCGCCAGCAGCTCCGATGGCATAGGGGGGGAAAGCTATGGCTACACCTTC.

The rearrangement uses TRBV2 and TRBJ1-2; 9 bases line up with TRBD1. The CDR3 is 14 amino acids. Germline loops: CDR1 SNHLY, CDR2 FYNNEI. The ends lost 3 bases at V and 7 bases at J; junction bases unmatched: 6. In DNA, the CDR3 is TGTGCCAGCAGTGAGAACAGGGGGCGGAGTGGCTACACCTTC. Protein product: CASSENRGRSGYTF.

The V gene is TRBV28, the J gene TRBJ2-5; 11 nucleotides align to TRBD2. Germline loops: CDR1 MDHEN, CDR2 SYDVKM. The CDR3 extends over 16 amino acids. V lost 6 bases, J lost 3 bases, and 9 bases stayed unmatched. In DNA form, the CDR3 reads TGTGCCAGCAGCATAGCGGGGGGGATCCAAAAAGAGACCCAGTACTTC. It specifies CASSIAGGIQKETQYF. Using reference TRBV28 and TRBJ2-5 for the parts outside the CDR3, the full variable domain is DVKVTQSSRYLVKRTGEKVFLECVQDMDHENMFWYRQDPGLGLRLIYFSYDVKMKEKGDIPEGYSVSREKKERFSLILESASTNQTSMYLCASSIAGGIQKETQYFGPGTRLLVL.

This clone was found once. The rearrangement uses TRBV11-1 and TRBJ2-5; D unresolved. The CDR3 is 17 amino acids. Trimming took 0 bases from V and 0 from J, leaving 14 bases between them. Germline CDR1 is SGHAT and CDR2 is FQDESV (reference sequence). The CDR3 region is CASSLANPLPYQETQYF. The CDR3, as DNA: TGTGCCAGCAGCTTAGCGAACCCCTTACCCTACCAAGAGACCCAGTACTTC.

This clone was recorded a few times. CDR3 bases: TGTGCCAGCAGCAAAATGGGCTCAGGAGCTTTCTTT. This sequence encodes CASSKMGSGAFF. The rearrangement uses TRBV21-1 and TRBJ1-1; TRBD1, the table's D call, lacks a check against the DNA. TRBV21-1 is a listed pseudogene. There are 12 residues in the CDR3.

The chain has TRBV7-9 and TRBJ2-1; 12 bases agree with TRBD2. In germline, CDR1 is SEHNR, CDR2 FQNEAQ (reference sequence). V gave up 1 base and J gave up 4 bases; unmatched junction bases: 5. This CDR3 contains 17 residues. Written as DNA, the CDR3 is TGTGCCAGCAGCTTAGTGGGACTAGCGGGTAAATACAATGAGCAGTTCTTC. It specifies CASSLVGLAGKYNEQFF.

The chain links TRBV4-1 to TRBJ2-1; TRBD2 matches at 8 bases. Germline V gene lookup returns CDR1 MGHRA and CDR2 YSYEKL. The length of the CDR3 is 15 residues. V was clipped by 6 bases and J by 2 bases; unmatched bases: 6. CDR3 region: CASSRLATTYNEQFF. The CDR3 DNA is TGCGCCAGCAGTCGACTAGCGACTACCTACAATGAGCAGTTCTTC.

The CDR3 nucleotides are TGTGCCAGCAGCTCCCAGGGTGGATTACCCAATTCACCCCTCCACTTT. Encoded protein: CASSSQGGLPNSPLHF. The V and J genes are TRBV7-9 and TRBJ1-6, with a tentative D call TRBD1 (5 bases). Per the germline V gene, CDR1 is SEHNR and CDR2 is FQNEAQ (reference sequence). This CDR3 has 16 residues. The V end lost 4 bases, the J end lost 7 bases, and 17 bases lay between the germline ends.

Here the CDR3 reads CAISEDRGRTDTQYF. The DNA of the CDR3 is TGTGCCATCAGTGAGGACAGGGGAAGGACAGATACGCAGTATTTT. The chain recombines TRBV10-3 with TRBJ2-3, with 8 bases matching TRBD1. The germline V gene encodes CDR1 ENHRY and CDR2 SYGVKD. The CDR3 is made up of 15 amino acids. J was trimmed by 3 bases and V by 2 bases; bases with no gene match: 4.

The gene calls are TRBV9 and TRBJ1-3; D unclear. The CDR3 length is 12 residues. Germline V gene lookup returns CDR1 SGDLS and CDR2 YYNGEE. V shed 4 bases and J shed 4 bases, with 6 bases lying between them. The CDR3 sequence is CASSTEGNTIYF. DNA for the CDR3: TGTGCCAGCAGCACAGAGGGAAACACCATATATTTT.

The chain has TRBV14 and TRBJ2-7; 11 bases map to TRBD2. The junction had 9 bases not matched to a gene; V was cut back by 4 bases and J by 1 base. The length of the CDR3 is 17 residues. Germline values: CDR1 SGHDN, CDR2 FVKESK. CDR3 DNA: TGTGCCAGCAGCCGGGGGACTAGCGGAGGGTGGTCCTACGAGCAGTACTTC. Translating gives CASSRGTSGGWSYEQYF.

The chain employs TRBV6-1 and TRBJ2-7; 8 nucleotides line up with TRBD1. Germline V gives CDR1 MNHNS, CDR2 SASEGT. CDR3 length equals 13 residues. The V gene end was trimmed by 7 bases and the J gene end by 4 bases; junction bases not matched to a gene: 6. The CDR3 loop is CASTGQALYEQYF. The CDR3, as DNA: TGTGCCAGCACGGGACAGGCTCTTTACGAGCAGTACTTC.

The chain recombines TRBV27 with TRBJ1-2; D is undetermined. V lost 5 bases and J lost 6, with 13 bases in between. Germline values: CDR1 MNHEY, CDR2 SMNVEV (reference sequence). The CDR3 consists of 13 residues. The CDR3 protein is CASSPTPGDGYTF. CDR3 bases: TGTGCCAGCAGTCCTACCCCGGGCGATGGCTACACCTTC.